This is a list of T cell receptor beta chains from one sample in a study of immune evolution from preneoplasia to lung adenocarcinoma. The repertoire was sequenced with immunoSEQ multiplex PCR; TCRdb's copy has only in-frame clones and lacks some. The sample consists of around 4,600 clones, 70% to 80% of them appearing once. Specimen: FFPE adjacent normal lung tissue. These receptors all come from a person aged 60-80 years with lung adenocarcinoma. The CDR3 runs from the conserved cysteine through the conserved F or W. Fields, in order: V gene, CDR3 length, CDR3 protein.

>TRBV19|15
CASSRRRTGITEAFF
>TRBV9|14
CASSPSGEGYGYTF
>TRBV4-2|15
CASSQDEGGNTEAFF
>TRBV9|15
CASSPGLAGAYEQYF
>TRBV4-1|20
CASSRTPGTSGRAGGSEQYF
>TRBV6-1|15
CASSEQAGASETQYF
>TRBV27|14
CASSPSGGNYGYTF
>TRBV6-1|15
CASTLFTGGASEAFF
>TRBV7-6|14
CASSLAGGQETQYF
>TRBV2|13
CASSSGVRYEQYF
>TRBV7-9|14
CASSRAANQETQYF
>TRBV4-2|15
CASSQDRGTYNEQFF
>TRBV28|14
CASSEGSSGREQYF
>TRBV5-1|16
CASSVDSSLAAVTQYF
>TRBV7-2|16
CASSTGLAGSTDTQYF
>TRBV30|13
CAWRNGPDTEAFF
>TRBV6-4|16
CASSDSPSGSYNEQFF
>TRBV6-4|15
CASSQTPQGIYGYTF
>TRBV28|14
CASRLGQGVREQYF
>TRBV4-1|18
CASSQDGRKRDSTYEQYF
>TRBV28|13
CASMEQSYNEQFF
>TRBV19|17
CASSIGGTNTATYEQYF
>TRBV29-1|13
CSVGATGSYEQYF
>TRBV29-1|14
CSVDPSGTGNEQYF
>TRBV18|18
CASSPVPGQGTMNTEAFF
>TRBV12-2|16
CASRLGLALGTGELFF
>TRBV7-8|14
CASSLDSRSYEQYF
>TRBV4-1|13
CASSQVGDQPQHF
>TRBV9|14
CASSDTPGTDIQYF
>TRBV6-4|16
CASSDSVGQGSNEQFF
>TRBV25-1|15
CASSELGDIRETQYF
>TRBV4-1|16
CASSQGGGLSSYEQYF
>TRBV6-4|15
CASSVSGNSYNEQFF
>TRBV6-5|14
CASSYGRNTGELFF
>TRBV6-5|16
CASSSLSGQGFFEQFF
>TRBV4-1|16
CASSQENRGYTYEQYF
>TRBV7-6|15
CASSSRHLSNEKLFF
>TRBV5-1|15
CASSETSGSMGEQFF
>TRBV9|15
CASSAPEGLQETQYF
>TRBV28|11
CASSRTAEAFF
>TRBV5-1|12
CASSLPTDTQYF
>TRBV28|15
CASSPPISNLRGYTF
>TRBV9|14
CASSVGSSYNEQFF
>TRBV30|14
CAWSVLHRSYEQYF
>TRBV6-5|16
CASSYPGLAYQETQYF
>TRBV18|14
CASSPRQDSGEQYF
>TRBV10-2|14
CASSWTSGTYEQYF
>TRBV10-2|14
CASRRASGGYGYTF
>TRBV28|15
CASSTTAGGAGEQFF
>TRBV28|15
CASSPPTGGNQPQHF